These T cell receptor beta chains were read from a single sample in a study of early T cells in non-severe SARS-CoV-2 infection. MiXCR was run by TCRdb on the 5' RACE reads, yielding one entry per CDR3 protein. Of fewer than 55,000 distinct CDR3 sequences listed, 7% to 10% are singletons. The material sequenced was whole blood. Every receptor here comes from an adult who was a healthcare worker with PCR-confirmed SARS-CoV-2 infection or an uninfected control (not recorded which). Each CDR3 is given without its conserved first and last residue. Size values are once, few and many counts, or a class for expanded clones, and some rows have none.

J gene: TRBJ1-2
clone size: many
V gene: TRBV5-8
CDR3 protein: ASSPLGGGYT

J gene: TRBJ2-6
clone size: .
V gene: TRBV7-9
CDR3 protein: ASTFTQGWYGANVLT

J gene: TRBJ2-7
clone size: many
V gene: TRBV24-1
CDR3 protein: ATSDPVQAGGEQY

J gene: TRBJ1-1
clone size: many
V gene: TRBV6-1
CDR3 protein: ASSRTGGDPTEAF

J gene: TRBJ2-3
clone size: many
V gene: TRBV5-1
CDR3 protein: ASSVQTADTQY

J gene: TRBJ1-1
clone size: .
V gene: TRBV12-3/TRBV12-4
CDR3 protein: ASSLALNTEAF

J gene: TRBJ1-4
clone size: .
V gene: TRBV4-3
CDR3 protein: ASSQDREKLF

J gene: TRBJ2-3
clone size: many
V gene: TRBV15
CDR3 protein: ATSMRDPPAKDTQY

J gene: TRBJ1-2
clone size: many
V gene: TRBV12-3/TRBV12-4
CDR3 protein: ASSWGQTNYGYT

J gene: TRBJ1-4
clone size: many
V gene: TRBV2
CDR3 protein: ASRGQGREKLF

J gene: TRBJ2-1
clone size: many
V gene: TRBV20-1
CDR3 protein: SVRNRGLDEQF

J gene: TRBJ2-1
clone size: many
V gene: TRBV20-1
CDR3 protein: SAGPRVPHQF

J gene: TRBJ1-5
clone size: many
V gene: TRBV7-6
CDR3 protein: ASSLDPARGQPQH

J gene: TRBJ2-7
clone size: many
V gene: TRBV5-1
CDR3 protein: ASSVGGDYEQY

J gene: TRBJ2-3
clone size: many
V gene: TRBV19
CDR3 protein: ASSTTSGGRSPQY

J gene: TRBJ2-1
clone size: many
V gene: TRBV11-3
CDR3 protein: ASSLTRIGSVNEQF

J gene: TRBJ1-1
clone size: many
V gene: TRBV2
CDR3 protein: ASSASGARNTEAF

J gene: TRBJ2-6
clone size: many
V gene: TRBV29-1
CDR3 protein: SVAPGHSSGANVLT

J gene: TRBJ2-2
clone size: few
V gene: TRBV7-8
CDR3 protein: ASSLLRQREVGGELF

J gene: TRBJ2-3
clone size: .
V gene: TRBV18
CDR3 protein: ASSPGSLATWADTQY

J gene: TRBJ1-6
clone size: many
V gene: TRBV4-2
CDR3 protein: ASSPWTGNSPLH

J gene: TRBJ2-7
clone size: many
V gene: TRBV14
CDR3 protein: ASSQDLNVGAGNEQY

J gene: TRBJ1-2
clone size: .
V gene: TRBV10-3
CDR3 protein: AISDAGTATPGYT

J gene: TRBJ1-6
clone size: few
V gene: TRBV6-5
CDR3 protein: ASSRLLLGSPLH

J gene: TRBJ2-4
clone size: .
V gene: TRBV4-2
CDR3 protein: ASSQVVGQSNIQY

J gene: TRBJ1-1
clone size: many
V gene: TRBV6-5
CDR3 protein: ASSWGRGTEAF

J gene: TRBJ2-3
clone size: many
V gene: TRBV24-1
CDR3 protein: ATSEATSGSTDTQY

J gene: TRBJ2-3
clone size: many
V gene: TRBV24-1
CDR3 protein: ATEVGGGTDTQY

J gene: TRBJ2-7
clone size: .
V gene: TRBV10-3
CDR3 protein: AIRTGQGDDEQY

J gene: TRBJ2-7
clone size: many
V gene: TRBV6-2/TRBV6-3
CDR3 protein: ASSYGLHYEQY

J gene: TRBJ2-3
clone size: many
V gene: TRBV5-5
CDR3 protein: ASSSTDTQY

J gene: TRBJ1-1
clone size: many
V gene: TRBV7-9
CDR3 protein: ASTAGNTEAF

J gene: TRBJ1-5
clone size: many
V gene: TRBV2
CDR3 protein: ASSARQGNQPQH

J gene: TRBJ2-7
clone size: many
V gene: TRBV29-1
CDR3 protein: SAGQGQNEQY

J gene: TRBJ2-3
clone size: .
V gene: TRBV5-1
CDR3 protein: ASSLGDDTQY

J gene: TRBJ2-1
clone size: many
V gene: TRBV7-2
CDR3 protein: ASSPGLQSDEQF

J gene: TRBJ2-3
clone size: many
V gene: TRBV9
CDR3 protein: ASSVATDTQY

J gene: TRBJ1-1
clone size: many
V gene: TRBV5-1
CDR3 protein: ASSFLGQLQGGEAF

J gene: TRBJ2-1
clone size: many
V gene: TRBV7-2
CDR3 protein: ASSLIGLAQYNEQF

J gene: TRBJ2-2
clone size: few
V gene: TRBV6-5
CDR3 protein: ASRTGAHTGELF

J gene: TRBJ2-2
clone size: many
V gene: TRBV15
CDR3 protein: ATSRDISTGELF

J gene: TRBJ2-1
clone size: many
V gene: TRBV20-1
CDR3 protein: SAGLLSSYNEQF